The sequence of this T cell receptor (beta chain) was determined in a study of cytomegalovirus exposure and HLA in healthy donors. Regarding the study as a whole: Researchers reported that a few CMV-associated chains were confirmed in vitro as CMV antigen-specific. Overall, around 160 TCR beta chains were annotated as cytomegalovirus-associated. Reportedly, fewer N-insertions than the 666-donor mean appeared in an Asian-associated ancestry cluster in a later analysis.

Concerning this clone: Its antigen is unknown.

This CDR3 contains 14 residues. The ends were cut back, 0 bases at V and 5 bases at J, with 11 bases in the middle. Germline-derived CDR1 and CDR2 are SGHNT and YYREEE (reference sequence). Healthy bone marrow donors supplied every sample. It was with 60 Vbeta and 13 Jbeta primers that the PCR ran. Data came from immunoSEQ multiplex PCR; TCRdb stores just in-frame clones and leaves some out. Of roughly 100,000 clones in the sample, 84% were seen once. Sequenced material: PBMCs. The receptor's source is a woman between 18 and 30 years old in good health and CMV-seropositive. The V and J genes are TRBV5-4 and TRBJ1-1; D is ambiguous. The DNA of the CDR3 is TGTGCCAGCAGCTTGGAACGGGGAGGGACTGAAGCTTTCTTT. Translated: CASSLERGGTEAFF.